This is a list of T cell receptor beta chains from one sample in a study of shared clonotypes between healthy human individuals. Profiling relied on immunoSEQ multiplex PCR, and the TCRdb table lists in-frame clones only, not all of them. This sample carries some 2 million clones, about 94% of them seen once, and the ten largest clones take more than 0.95%. Sequencing was done on a sample of naive CD8+ T cells sorted from blood. Source of these receptors: a man aged 18 to 30 in good health. Both conserved end residues are part of each CDR3.

j_gene | v_gene | CDR3aa
TRBJ2-4 | TRBV5-1 | CASSLALRAGQEKNIQYF
TRBJ1-4 | TRBV11-2 | CASSASLSGEKLFF
TRBJ2-7 | TRBV4-3 | CASSQDSGYEQYF
TRBJ2-7 | TRBV6-5 | CASSYSNGGNDEQYF
TRBJ2-2 | TRBV6-6 | CASSYETWNTGELFF
TRBJ2-7 | TRBV6-6 | CASSFRDRPAEQYF
TRBJ2-5 | TRBV11-2 | CASSLSIGGFQETQYF
TRBJ1-2 | TRBV5-6 | CASSFPGRLNYGYTF
TRBJ2-7 | TRBV27 | CASSLIGTGVVEQYF
TRBJ1-2 | TRBV7-6 | CASSLDPSGTSNYGYTF
TRBJ2-7 | TRBV6-1 | CASSGYGAYEQYF